The rows below give T cell receptor beta chains drawn from one sample of a study of PD-L1 blockade in urothelial cancer. Repertoires were generated with immunoSEQ multiplex PCR, while TCRdb's copy carries only in-frame clones and drops some. In the table there are about 74,000 clones, almost 90% of which are singletons. The sample in question was PBMCs, obtained around atezolizumab (anti-PD-L1) treatment. The source of these receptors is a man in his 70s with urothelial cancer. CDR3s include the opening cysteine and the closing phenylalanine or tryptophan. A D gene is named only where the DNA matches it firmly. Where a row states a size, it is once, few, many or the class of an expanded clone; other rows omit it.

V gene: TRBV4-1; D gene: TRBD2; clone size: .; J gene: TRBJ2-1; CDR3 DNA: TGCGCCAGCAGTCGACTAGCGGGGAACTCCTACAATGAGCAGTTCTTC; CDR3 protein: CASSRLAGNSYNEQFF
V gene: TRBV18; D gene: .; clone size: .; J gene: TRBJ1-1; CDR3 DNA: TGTGCCAGCTCACCCTCGAACAGTTTGGGCACTGAAGCTTTCTTT; CDR3 protein: CASSPSNSLGTEAFF
V gene: TRBV4-2; D gene: .; clone size: .; J gene: TRBJ2-1; CDR3 DNA: TGTGCCAGCAGCCGCGAGGGGGAGGGCCGGTCGGATGAGCAGTTCTTC; CDR3 protein: CASSREGEGRSDEQFF
V gene: TRBV18; D gene: TRBD1; clone size: .; J gene: TRBJ2-1; CDR3 DNA: TGTGCCAGCTCACGGCGGACAGGTTCCAATGAGGAGCGGCAGTTCTTC; CDR3 protein: CASSRRTGSNEERQFF
V gene: TRBV10-3; D gene: .; clone size: .; J gene: TRBJ1-5; CDR3 DNA: TGTGCCATCAGTGAGTCAGCCATGGGTGGGGGCAACCAGCCCCAGCATTTT; CDR3 protein: CAISESAMGGGNQPQHF
V gene: TRBV7-3; D gene: TRBD2; clone size: once; J gene: TRBJ2-1; CDR3 DNA: TGTGCCAGCAGTGACCGGACTAGCGCCTCCTACAATGAGCAGTTCTTC; CDR3 protein: CASSDRTSASYNEQFF
V gene: TRBV7-2; D gene: TRBD1; clone size: .; J gene: TRBJ2-1; CDR3 DNA: TGTGCCAGCAGCATTACAGGGGGCGCACACAATGAGCAGTTCTTC; CDR3 protein: CASSITGGAHNEQFF
V gene: TRBV5-1; D gene: TRBD1; clone size: .; J gene: TRBJ1-2; CDR3 DNA: TGCGCCAGCAGTCTAGCTGGGACAGGGGGTGGCTACACCTTC; CDR3 protein: CASSLAGTGGGYTF
V gene: TRBV5-1; D gene: TRBD1; clone size: .; J gene: TRBJ2-6; CDR3 DNA: TGCGCCAGCAGCATTTTCGGGACAGGGCGCTCTGGGGCCAACGTCCTGACTTTC; CDR3 protein: CASSIFGTGRSGANVLTF
V gene: TRBV28; D gene: TRBD2; clone size: .; J gene: TRBJ2-3; CDR3 DNA: TGTGCCAGCAGGGTAGGACTAGCGGGAGCTCGGGGCACAGATACGCAGTATTTT; CDR3 protein: CASRVGLAGARGTDTQYF
V gene: TRBV6-5; D gene: .; clone size: .; J gene: TRBJ1-4; CDR3 DNA: TGTGCCAGCAGTCCTCGAGGCGAGAATGAAAAACTGTTTTTT; CDR3 protein: CASSPRGENEKLFF
V gene: TRBV7-8; D gene: .; clone size: .; J gene: TRBJ2-4; CDR3 DNA: TGTGCCAGCAGCTTAACCCCAGTCAAAAACATTCAGTACTTC; CDR3 protein: CASSLTPVKNIQYF
V gene: TRBV11-2; D gene: TRBD2; clone size: .; J gene: TRBJ2-1; CDR3 DNA: TGTGCCAGCAGCCAAACTCCGCTACTAGCGGGAGAGTTCTTC; CDR3 protein: CASSQTPLLAGEFF
V gene: TRBV2; D gene: TRBD1; clone size: .; J gene: TRBJ2-2; CDR3 DNA: TGTGCCAGCAGTCGGGACAGGGCCGGGGAGCTGTTTTTT; CDR3 protein: CASSRDRAGELFF
V gene: TRBV9; D gene: TRBD2; clone size: .; J gene: TRBJ2-7; CDR3 DNA: TGTGCCAGCAGCGTAGAGGCGGGAGGGACCTACGAGCAGTACTTC; CDR3 protein: CASSVEAGGTYEQYF